A single T cell receptor (beta chain) is shown here with its context. The method was immunoSEQ multiplex PCR; TCRdb's version includes in-frame clones alone and lacks a portion of them. The profile shows around 1,000,000 clones, roughly 80% of them singletons. The sample originates from a study of shared clonotypes between healthy human individuals. The CDR3 runs 15 residues. Germline CDR1 and CDR2: SGHTA and FQGNSA. The junction had 5 bases not matched to a gene; V was cut back by 5 bases and J by 2 bases. The specimen was memory CD4+ T cells from PBMCs. The sample's subset: CD45RA-negative fraction. The V call is TRBV7-2, the J call TRBJ2-3; 9 positions agree with TRBD2. The source is a man aged 18 to 30 in good health. Some clones in this sample may be carry-over from other donors' samples. This CDR3 reads CASSAWTSATDTQYF. The CDR3 DNA reads TGTGCCAGCAGCGCATGGACTAGCGCCACAGATACGCAGTATTTT.